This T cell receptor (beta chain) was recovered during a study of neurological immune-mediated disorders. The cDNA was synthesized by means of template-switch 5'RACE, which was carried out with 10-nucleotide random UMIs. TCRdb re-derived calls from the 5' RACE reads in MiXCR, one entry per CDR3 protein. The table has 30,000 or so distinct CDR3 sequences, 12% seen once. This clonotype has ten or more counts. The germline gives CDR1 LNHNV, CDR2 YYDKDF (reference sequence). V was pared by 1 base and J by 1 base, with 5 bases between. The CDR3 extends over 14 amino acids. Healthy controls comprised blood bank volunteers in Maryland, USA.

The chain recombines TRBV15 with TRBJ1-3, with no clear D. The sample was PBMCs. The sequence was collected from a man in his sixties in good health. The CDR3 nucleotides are TGTGCCACCAGCAGAGGGGATTCTGGAAACACCATATATTTT. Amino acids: CATSRGDSGNTIYF.